This T cell receptor beta chain is drawn from a study of blood T cell repertoires in COVID-19. Study information: Samples representing acute and convalescent COVID-19 were sourced from the United States, Italy and Spain. Sources were T cells, B-cell-depleted T cells, or PBMCs; the material itself was cDNA or gDNA.

Per the original methods: Reference gene primer amplification yielded estimated nucleated cell counts. Profiling relied on immunoSEQ multiplex PCR, and the TCRdb table lists in-frame clones only, not all of them. V and J calls and clone size are as listed in that table; D and trimming were resolved from the DNA. The sample shows approximately 84,000 clones, under 85% of them seen only once. The V and J ends lost 0 bases and 4 bases respectively, with 9 bases between them. The CDR3 extends over 14 amino acids. Sequencing input: peripheral blood. This chain connects TRBV23-1 to TRBJ2-5; D ambiguous. TRBV23-1 is an ORF, and what it does is uncertain. The source is an elderly woman with acute or convalescent COVID-19. The CDR3 region is CASSQSWSRETQYF. In DNA, the CDR3 is TGCGCCAGCAGTCAATCGTGGTCGAGAGAGACCCAGTACTTC.